A single sample gave rise to the 15 T cell receptor beta chains below, sequenced in a study of T cells in Graves' hyperthyroidism and ophthalmopathy. It was RNA transcripts that yielded the amplified TCR beta CDR3 regions. In the first-round RT-PCR of the TCR CDR3, the HTBI primer set was used. In TCRdb, the multiplex PCR reads were re-called with MiXCR into one record per CDR3 protein. The sample shows some 620,000 distinct CDR3 sequences, 15% to 20% of them seen only once. Sequencing was carried out using blood. All receptors come from a woman under 40 with Graves' hyperthyroidism.

The chain combines TRBV20-1 with TRBJ1-1; D may be TRBD1 (5 bases). Germline V gene lookup returns CDR1 DFQATT and CDR2 SNEGSKA (reference sequence). Trimming took 0 bases from V and 5 from J, leaving 13 bases between them. The length of the CDR3 is 14 residues. The CDR3 coding sequence is TGCAGTGCTAGAGAGGATATAGGGGTAACTGAAGCTTTCTTT. Protein: CSAREDIGVTEAFF.

At least ten counts were recorded for this clonotype. The chain couples TRBV10-3 to TRBJ2-1; 7 bases line up with TRBD2. CDR1 and CDR2 from the germline V gene are ENHRY and SYGVKD. Unmatched junction bases numbered 5, after V lost 0 bases and J lost 6 bases. The CDR3 consists of 15 residues. CDR3: CAISESRTRGNEQFF. CDR3 in DNA: TGTGCCATCAGTGAGTCTAGGACTAGGGGCAATGAGCAGTTCTTC.

This clonotype was found many times. The CDR3, as DNA: TGTGCCAGCAGATCAGGGGGACAAGAGACCCAGTACTTC. Translating gives CASRSGGQETQYF. The rearrangement links TRBV12-3 or TRBV12-4 to TRBJ2-5, with 7 bases identical to TRBD1. The CDR3 extends over 13 amino acids. V was pared by 6 bases and J by 2 bases, with 3 bases of the junction left unmatched.

This clonotype was seen more than once but under ten times. V usage is TRBV29-1 and J usage is TRBJ2-1; 14 positions agree with TRBD2. CDR3 length equals 14 residues. The V gene end was trimmed by 6 bases and the J gene end by 9 bases; junction bases not matched to a gene: 7. Germline CDR1 and CDR2: SQVTM and ANQGSEA. CDR3 residues: CSVGGLAGVAEQFF. CDR3 coding DNA: TGCAGCGTGGGGGGACTAGCGGGAGTCGCTGAGCAGTTCTTC.

The chain is built from TRBV6-5 and TRBJ1-6; D is perhaps TRBD1 (5 bases). The V and J ends lost 0 bases and 8 bases respectively, with 17 bases between them. The CDR3 has 17 amino acids. The germline V gene has CDR1 MNHEY and CDR2 SVGAGI. Here the CDR3 reads CASSYSNRPGRDSPLHF. CDR3 bases: TGTGCCAGCAGTTACTCGAATCGCCCAGGGCGGGATTCACCCCTCCACTTT.

V and J are TRBV3-1 and TRBJ1-5, with TRBD1 matching 7 bases. Germline V gene lookup returns CDR1 LGHDT and CDR2 YNNKEL (reference sequence). V was clipped by 1 base and J by 3 bases; unmatched bases: 9. The CDR3 is 17 amino acids. CDR3 sequence (DNA): TGTGCCAGCAGCCAAGCCACCGACAGGGATTACAATCAGCCCCAGCATTTT. It encodes CASSQATDRDYNQPQHF.

There are many counts of this clonotype. The rearrangement uses TRBV28 and TRBJ1-1, with D perhaps matching TRBD1 (5 bases). This CDR3 is built from 12 residues. V dropped 2 bases and J dropped 9 bases, with 10 bases sitting between them. Per the germline V gene, CDR1 is MDHEN and CDR2 is SYDVKM. The CDR3 loop is CASSLQAGQAFF. CDR3 DNA: TGTGCCAGCAGTTTACAAGCGGGGCAAGCTTTCTTT.

This CDR3 reads CASSQGVRRGSTGELFF. CDR3 DNA sequence: TGCGCCAGCAGCCAAGGAGTTCGCAGAGGAAGCACCGGGGAGCTGTTTTTT. The V call is TRBV4-3, the J call TRBJ2-2; D is undetermined. V lost 1 base and J 4 bases, leaving 16 bases between the germline ends. Germline V lookup: CDR1 LGHNA, CDR2 YSLEER. The CDR3 consists of 17 residues.

This clonotype has a count of ten or more. V and J are TRBV11-3 and TRBJ2-2; D remains ambiguous. Germline V CDR1 and CDR2: SGHNT, YENEEA. V was cut by 6 bases and J by 5 bases, with 13 bases left in between. This CDR3 contains 14 residues. In DNA, the CDR3 is TGTGCCAGCAGTTCTACCGATTGGACCGGGGAGCTGTTTTTT. Translated: CASSSTDWTGELFF.

This clonotype was seen only a few times. The chain couples TRBV19 to TRBJ2-7; D call uncertain. The CDR3 contains 14 residues. Trimming pared 1 base from V and 1 base from J, leaving 8 bases between. Germline V gene data show CDR1 as LNHDA and CDR2 as SQIVND (reference sequence). DNA for the CDR3: TGTGCCAGTAGTATAGCCCCCGGATCCTACGAGCAGTACTTC. Translated: CASSIAPGSYEQYF.

The chain employs TRBV20-1 and TRBJ2-1, with D maybe TRBD2 (7 bases). Trimming took 5 bases from V and 7 from J, leaving 24 bases between them. Germline CDR1 DFQATT, CDR2 SNEGSKA (reference sequence). The CDR3 sequence is 16 residues long. Here the CDR3 DNA reads TGCAGTGCTGGGGCCGTAGGGGGGGGAGGGCTAAATGAGCAGTTCTTC. Its translation is CSAGAVGGGGLNEQFF.

The J gene is TRBJ2-7, the V gene TRBV19; 7 bases line up with TRBD1. Germline assignment: CDR1 LNHDA and CDR2 SQIVND (reference sequence). Trimming cost V 4 bases and J 0 bases; bases outside gene matches: 6. The CDR3 consists of 15 residues. CDR3 amino acids: CASSTSGGSSYEQYF. The CDR3, as DNA: TGTGCCAGTAGTACATCAGGGGGAAGCTCCTACGAGCAGTACTTC. Looking up the rest from reference TRBV19 and TRBJ2-7 gives the full variable domain: DGGITQSPKYLFRKEGQNVTLSCEQNLNHDAMYWYRQDPGQGLRLIYYSQIVNDFQKGDIAEGYSVSREKKESFPLTVTSAQKNPTAFYLCASSTSGGSSYEQYFGPGTRLTVT.

V usage is TRBV13 and J usage is TRBJ1-4; possible D gene TRBD1, 6 bases. CDR3 length: 14 residues. Germline assignment: CDR1 PRHDT and CDR2 FYEKMQ (reference sequence). The ends were cut back, 5 bases at V and 12 bases at J, with 19 bases in the middle. CDR3 bases: TGTGCCAGCAGCGACAGGCGAACTGTGGAAGAACTGTTTTTT. Translated, it gives CASSDRRTVEELFF.

This chain links TRBV5-1 with TRBJ2-7; TRBD1 aligns across 8 bases. Germline trimming cut 2 bases from V and 1 base from J; bases unmatched to any gene: 20. The CDR3 has 20 amino acids. From germline, CDR1 is SGHRS and CDR2 YFSETQ. CDR3 residues: CASSLLPGQVSSFASYEQYF. CDR3 nucleotide sequence: TGCGCCAGCAGCTTACTTCCGGGACAGGTGTCGAGTTTTGCGTCCTACGAGCAGTACTTC.

With respect to this clonotype: With a much larger clone just one base away, this may be a read error. The CDR3 DNA is TGTGCCAGCAGTGAGATGACACCAGGGGATGAGCAGTTCTTC. Translation gives CASSEMTPGDEQFF. The chain recombines TRBV6-1 with TRBJ2-1, with D possibly matching TRBD1 (6 bases). V lost 3 bases, J lost 8 bases, and 14 bases lay in between. Germline V lookup: CDR1 MNHNS, CDR2 SASEGT. CDR3 length: 14 residues.